The following is a T cell receptor (beta chain) sequence with its context. Its antigen is not identified. This sample is part of a study of post-analysis software for immune sequencing data. For the study at large: The disease courses covered relapsing-remitting, secondary progressive and progressive-relapsing multiple sclerosis. Overall study results and limits: In patients, four to six TRBV segments were more frequent than in controls, with TRBV5-6, TRBV5-1 and TRBV20-1 among them. With F measure, samples from one preparation batch clustered together strongly. Controls had significantly higher normalized Chao1 diversity than multiple sclerosis patients.

This CDR3 spans 14 amino acids. Germline assignment: CDR1 DFQATT and CDR2 SNEGSKA (reference sequence). Trimming shortened V by 0 bases and J by 1 base, and 7 bases separated the two germline ends. Carried by the TCR beta cDNA libraries were unique molecular identifiers. Input of about 1 to 11 million T cells yielded 400,000 to 550,000 cDNA molecules. Each CDR3 protein is one row after TCRdb ran MiXCR on the PCR reads. The sample holds 700,000 to 900,000 distinct CDR3 sequences, 35% to 55% seen once. Sequenced input: blood. The chain employs TRBV20-1 and TRBJ1-5; no definite D call. This TCR was sampled from a girl under 18 with multiple sclerosis. DNA of the CDR3: TGCAGTGCTAGAGAGGTAGCGAGCAATCAGCCCCAGCATTTT. Translating gives CSAREVASNQPQHF.